This TCR beta chain was obtained from a study of beta chain features in type 1 diabetes. Study results and limitations: All four CD4+ subsets from Type 1 diabetes patients carried moderately but significantly shorter TCRB CDR3s.

Reverse transcription of all isolated RNA meant that expressed TCRB transcripts were sequenced. Here immunoSEQ multiplex PCR was the method, and the copy in TCRdb shows in-frame clones only, minus some. The table records 220,000 or so clones, under 70% of them present only once. The V end was cut by 2 bases, the J end by 7 bases, with 8 bases between. Germline CDR1 and CDR2: GTSNPN and SVGIG (reference sequence). This CDR3 is built from 12 residues. For this clone: Antigen specificity is unknown.

The sample taken for sequencing was naive CD4+ T cells from blood. The sequence was obtained from a man younger than 40 in good health. V and J are TRBV30 and TRBJ1-4; D call uncertain. The CDR3 DNA reads TGTGCCTGGAGTCCCAGGATTGAAAAACTGTTTTTT. Translation: CAWSPRIEKLFF.